One and the same sample provided the 14 T cell receptor beta chains below, sequenced in a study of T cells in Graves' hyperthyroidism and ophthalmopathy. Authors of the study amplified TCR beta CDR3 regions from RNA transcripts. First-round RT-PCR with HTBI primers amplified the TCR CDR3 region. TCRdb ran MiXCR on the multiplex PCR reads and lists one entry per CDR3 protein. This table holds 300,000 to 450,000 distinct CDR3 sequences, less than 20% found once. Source material: blood. The receptors come from a man aged 18-30 years with Graves' ophthalmopathy.

CDR3 loop: CASSPEGYHGYTF. In DNA form, the CDR3 reads TGTGCCAGCAGCCCTGAAGGATACCATGGCTACACCTTC. The chain has TRBV7-2 and TRBJ1-2; D call uncertain. V shed 5 bases and J shed 6 bases, with 13 bases lying between them. Germline V gives CDR1 SGHTA, CDR2 FQGNSA. This CDR3 is built from 13 residues.

The chain recombines TRBV7-9 with TRBJ2-1; 12 nucleotides agree with TRBD2. The CDR3 runs to 17 residues. Germline lookup yields CDR1 SEHNR and CDR2 FQNEAQ (reference sequence). The trim removed 6 bases at V and 10 bases at J, leaving 16 bases unmatched. CDR3 amino acids: CASSRDSSGGASGEQFF. Written as DNA, the CDR3 is TGTGCCAGCAGTCGGGACTCTAGCGGGGGGGCATCGGGGGAGCAGTTCTTC.

The gene calls are TRBV7-2 and TRBJ1-2; D not certain. Trimming took off 4 bases at V and 0 bases at J, with 6 bases between the two ends. The CDR3 sequence is 13 residues long. Germline V gives CDR1 SGHTA, CDR2 FQGNSA. In DNA, the CDR3 is TGTGCCAGCAGCTCCAACCCTAACTATGGCTACACCTTC. Protein product: CASSSNPNYGYTF.

This clonotype was detected ten times or more. CDR3 DNA sequence: TGCGCCAGCACCTCGGGGGGACAGGCCGGAGGCTACACCTTC. Encoded protein: CASTSGGQAGGYTF. The rearrangement uses TRBV5-1 and TRBJ1-2, with TRBD1 matching over 8 bases. Per germline, CDR1 SGHRS and CDR2 YFSETQ. This CDR3 is 14 amino acids long. The V segment lost 6 bases and the J segment 8 bases; nucleotides outside the gene matches: 12. The variable domain in full, completed from reference TRBV5-1 and TRBJ1-2, reads KAGVTQTPRYLIKTRGQQVTLSCSPISGHRSVSWYQQTPGQGLQFLFEYFSETQRNKGNFPGRFSGRQFSNSRSEMNVSTLELGDSALYLCASTSGGQAGGYTFGSGTRLTVV.

At least ten counts were recorded for this clonotype. V gene TRBV18 combines with J gene TRBJ2-1; D may match TRBD1 or TRBD2 (5 bases each). CDR3 size: 15 residues. From germline, CDR1 is KGHSH and CDR2 LQKENI. V lost 6 bases to trimming and J lost 2 bases, with 14 bases between them. This chain's CDR3 is CASSDRDRTYNEQFF. The CDR3 DNA is TGTGCCAGCTCCGACCGGGACCGGACCTACAATGAGCAGTTCTTC.

The chain combines TRBV27 with TRBJ2-2; D might be TRBD2 (5 bases). The CDR3 is made up of 15 amino acids. Trimming removed 1 base at V and 4 bases at J, with 10 bases between. Germline V lookup: CDR1 MNHEY, CDR2 SMNVEV (reference sequence). The CDR3 region is CASSLLDSTTGELFF. CDR3 bases: TGTGCCAGCAGTTTATTGGACTCCACCACCGGGGAGCTGTTTTTT.

The chain recombines TRBV28 with TRBJ1-1; 7 nucleotides line up with TRBD1. The CDR3 spans 14 residues. V was clipped by 5 bases and J by 7 bases; unmatched bases: 10. In germline, CDR1 is MDHEN, CDR2 SYDVKM. CDR3 sequence reads: CASSDPGQRIEAFF. CDR3 bases: TGTGCCAGCAGTGATCCGGGACAGAGAATTGAAGCTTTCTTT.

This clonotype showed up many times. The V call is TRBV18, the J call TRBJ1-1; tentatively, D is TRBD1 (6 bases). Germline loops: CDR1 KGHSH, CDR2 LQKENI. V gave up 2 bases and J gave up 4 bases, with 14 bases separating them. CDR3 length: 15 amino acids. The DNA for the CDR3 is TGTGCCAGCTCACCAAACCGGGAGGGGGGCACTGAAGCTTTCTTT. Translated: CASSPNREGGTEAFF.

This clonotype was observed at least ten times. V is TRBV20-1 and J is TRBJ2-5; D might be TRBD1 (7 bases). The germline CDR1 and CDR2 sequences are DFQATT and SNEGSKA (reference sequence). There are 16 residues in the CDR3. V lost 4 bases, J lost 5 bases, and 23 bases lay in between. The CDR3 DNA reads TGCAGTGCTACCCTCGGGGCCGGACAGGAGGGGGAGACCCAGTACTTC. Translated: CSATLGAGQEGETQYF.

The genes are TRBV6-1 and TRBJ1-3, with D unclear. The V and J ends lost 7 bases and 4 bases respectively, with 20 bases between them. The CDR3 consists of 16 residues. Germline V gives CDR1 MNHNS, CDR2 SASEGT. CDR3 in amino acids: CASNIDRGVAGNTIYF. The CDR3 DNA sequence: TGTGCCAGCAACATCGACCGAGGTGTGGCGGGAAACACCATATATTTT.

In its sample, this clonotype was seen many times. This sequence joins TRBV7-2 and TRBJ2-1; tentatively, D is TRBD1 (5 bases). V lost 0 bases and J lost 5, with 8 bases in between. The germline V gene encodes CDR1 SGHTA and CDR2 FQGNSA. This CDR3 comprises 14 residues. The CDR3 protein is CASSLAGQNNEQFF. CDR3 coding DNA: TGTGCCAGCAGCTTAGCGGGGCAGAACAATGAGCAGTTCTTC.

This clonotype occurred many times. This rearrangement joins TRBV20-1 to TRBJ1-5; D uncertain. This CDR3 has 13 residues. V was shortened by 1 base and J by 4 bases, with 8 bases between the two germline ends. The germline V gene has CDR1 DFQATT and CDR2 SNEGSKA (reference sequence). The CDR3 bases are TGCAGTGCTAGAGTAGAAGTTAATCAGCCCCAGCATTTT. Translating it yields CSARVEVNQPQHF.

V is TRBV3-1 and J is TRBJ2-5; no clear D. Trimming removed 0 bases from V and 0 bases from J, with 8 bases in between. Per germline, CDR1 LGHDT and CDR2 YNNKEL (reference sequence). The CDR3 spans 15 residues. The CDR3 nucleotides are TGTGCCAGCAGCCAAGATCTCACGCACCAAGAGACCCAGTACTTC. Its translation is CASSQDLTHQETQYF.

This clonotype was recorded at least ten times. J is TRBJ1-6 and V is TRBV7-3; D uncertain. Looked up from germline, CDR1 is SGHTA and CDR2 is FQGTGA. The CDR3 totals 16 residues. Deletions cut 2 bases from V and 4 bases from J, with 12 bases between. CDR3 in amino acids: CASSLLGGPYNSPLHF. The CDR3 nucleotides read TGTGCCAGCAGCTTACTTGGAGGCCCTTATAATTCACCCCTCCACTTT. The complete variable domain, with remaining parts taken from reference TRBV7-3 and TRBJ1-6, reads GAGVSQTPSNKVTEKGKYVELRCDPISGHTALYWYRQSLGQGPEFLIYFQGTGAADDSGLPNDRFFAVRPEGSVSTLKIQRTERGDSAVYLCASSLLGGPYNSPLHFGNGTRLTVT.